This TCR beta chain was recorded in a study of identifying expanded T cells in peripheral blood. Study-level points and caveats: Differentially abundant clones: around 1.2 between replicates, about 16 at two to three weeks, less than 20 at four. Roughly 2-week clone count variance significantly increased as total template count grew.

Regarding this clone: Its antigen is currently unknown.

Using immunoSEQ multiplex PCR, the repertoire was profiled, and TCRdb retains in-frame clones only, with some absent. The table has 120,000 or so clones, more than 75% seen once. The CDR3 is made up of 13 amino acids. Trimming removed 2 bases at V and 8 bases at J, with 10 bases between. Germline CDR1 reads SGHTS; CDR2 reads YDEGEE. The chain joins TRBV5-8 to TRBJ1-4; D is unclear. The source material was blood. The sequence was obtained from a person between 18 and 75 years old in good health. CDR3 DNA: TGTGCCAGCAGCTTCGACCCGGACGAAAAACTGTTTTTT. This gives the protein CASSFDPDEKLFF.